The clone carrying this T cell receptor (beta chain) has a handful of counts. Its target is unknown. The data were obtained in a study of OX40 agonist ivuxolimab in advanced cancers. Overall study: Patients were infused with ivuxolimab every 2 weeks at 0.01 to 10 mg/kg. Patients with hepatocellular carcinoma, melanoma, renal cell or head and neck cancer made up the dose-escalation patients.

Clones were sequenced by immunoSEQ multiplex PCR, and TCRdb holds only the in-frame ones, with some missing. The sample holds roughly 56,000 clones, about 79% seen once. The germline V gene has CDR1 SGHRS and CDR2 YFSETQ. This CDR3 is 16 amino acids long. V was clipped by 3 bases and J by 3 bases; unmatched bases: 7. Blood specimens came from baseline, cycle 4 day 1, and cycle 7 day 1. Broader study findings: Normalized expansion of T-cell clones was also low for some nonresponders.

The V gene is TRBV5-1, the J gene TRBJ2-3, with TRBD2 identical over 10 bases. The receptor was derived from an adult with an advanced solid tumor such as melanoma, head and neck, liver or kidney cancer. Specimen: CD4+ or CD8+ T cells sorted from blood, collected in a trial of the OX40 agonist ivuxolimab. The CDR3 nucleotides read TGCGCCAGCAGCTCCTTCCTAGCGGGAGCGACAGATACGCAGTATTTT. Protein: CASSSFLAGATDTQYF. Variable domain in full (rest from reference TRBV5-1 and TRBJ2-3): KAGVTQTPRYLIKTRGQQVTLSCSPISGHRSVSWYQQTPGQGLQFLFEYFSETQRNKGNFPGRFSGRQFSNSRSEMNVSTLELGDSALYLCASSSFLAGATDTQYFGPGTRLTVL.